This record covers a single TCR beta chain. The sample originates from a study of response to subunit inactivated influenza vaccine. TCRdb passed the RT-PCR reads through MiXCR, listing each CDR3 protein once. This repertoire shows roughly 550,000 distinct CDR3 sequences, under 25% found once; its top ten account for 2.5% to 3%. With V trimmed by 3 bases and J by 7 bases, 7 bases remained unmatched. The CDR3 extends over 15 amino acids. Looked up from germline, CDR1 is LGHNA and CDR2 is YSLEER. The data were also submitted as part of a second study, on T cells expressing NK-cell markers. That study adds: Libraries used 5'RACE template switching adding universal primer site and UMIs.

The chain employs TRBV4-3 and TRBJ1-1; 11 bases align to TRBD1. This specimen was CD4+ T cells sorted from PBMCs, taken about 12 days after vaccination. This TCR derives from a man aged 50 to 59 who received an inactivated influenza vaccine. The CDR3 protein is CASSQAGQGAREAFF. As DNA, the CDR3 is TGCGCCAGCAGCCAGGCCGGACAGGGGGCTCGTGAAGCTTTCTTT.